The rows below give T cell receptor beta chains drawn from one sample of a study of cytomegalovirus exposure and HLA in healthy donors. The table came from immunoSEQ multiplex PCR; TCRdb's copy has only in-frame clones and leaves some out. The data show roughly 150,000 clones, 79% seen once. The sequencing sample was made of PBMCs. The receptors derive from a man aged 40-49 years in good health and CMV-seropositive. Both conserved end residues are part of each CDR3. A D gene is named only where the DNA matches it firmly. For some rows the clone size is stated as once, few or many, or as a class when expanded; others skip it.

clone_size: .
j_call: TRBJ2-7
d_call: TRBD1
v_call: TRBV5-1
cdr3_nt: TGCGCCAGCAGCTATGACAGGGAATACGAGCAGTACTTC
cdr3_aa: CASSYDREYEQYF

clone_size: .
j_call: TRBJ1-4
d_call: TRBD1
v_call: TRBV5-6
cdr3_nt: TGTGCCAGCAGTGGTCCGGGACAGCCTGATGAAAAACTGTTTTTT
cdr3_aa: CASSGPGQPDEKLFF

clone_size: once
j_call: TRBJ1-2
d_call: .
v_call: TRBV5-4
cdr3_nt: TGTGCCAGCAGCGCCGGGCCGGGGTGGGGCTACACCTTC
cdr3_aa: CASSAGPGWGYTF

clone_size: once
j_call: TRBJ1-5
d_call: .
v_call: TRBV18
cdr3_nt: TGTGCCAGCTCCGGGATGCGGGATCAGCCCCAGCATTTT
cdr3_aa: CASSGMRDQPQHF

clone_size: .
j_call: TRBJ1-1
d_call: .
v_call: TRBV18
cdr3_nt: TGTGCCAGCTCACCGAGCACTGAAGCTTTCTTT
cdr3_aa: CASSPSTEAFF

clone_size: .
j_call: TRBJ1-1
d_call: TRBD1
v_call: TRBV5-1
cdr3_nt: TGCGCCAGCAGCCCGGGACAGCCTGGGAACACTGAAGCTTTCTTT
cdr3_aa: CASSPGQPGNTEAFF

clone_size: .
j_call: TRBJ2-5
d_call: .
v_call: TRBV19
cdr3_nt: TGTGCCAGTAGCACAGGTTACCAAGAGACCCAGTACTTC
cdr3_aa: CASSTGYQETQYF

clone_size: .
j_call: TRBJ2-1
d_call: TRBD2
v_call: TRBV7-8
cdr3_nt: TGTGCCAGCAGCCCCTGGACTAGCGGGAGGGCCGGGAATGAGCAGTTCTTC
cdr3_aa: CASSPWTSGRAGNEQFF

clone_size: .
j_call: TRBJ2-7
d_call: TRBD2
v_call: TRBV7-9
cdr3_nt: TGTGCCAGCAGCCCTTTGGCGGGAGGGCCCTACGAGCAGTACTTC
cdr3_aa: CASSPLAGGPYEQYF

clone_size: .
j_call: TRBJ2-2
d_call: TRBD2
v_call: TRBV6-1
cdr3_nt: TGTGCCAGCAGTGTGCTAGCGGGTGGCCGGGAGCTGTTTTTT
cdr3_aa: CASSVLAGGRELFF

clone_size: .
j_call: TRBJ2-3
d_call: TRBD2
v_call: TRBV29-1
cdr3_nt: TGCAGCGCTACCGGGAGGACTAGCACAGATACGCAGTATTTT
cdr3_aa: CSATGRTSTDTQYF

clone_size: .
j_call: TRBJ1-3
d_call: .
v_call: TRBV12-5
cdr3_nt: TGTGCTAGTGCCAAAGCGGTAATCTCTGGAAACACCATATATTTT
cdr3_aa: CASAKAVISGNTIYF

clone_size: .
j_call: TRBJ1-5
d_call: .
v_call: TRBV28
cdr3_nt: TGTGCCAGCAGTTTAGACTATTTCAATCAGCCCCAGCATTTT
cdr3_aa: CASSLDYFNQPQHF

clone_size: .
j_call: TRBJ1-1
d_call: .
v_call: TRBV6-5
cdr3_nt: TGTGCCAGCAGTGCGTCAGGGTGGACCACTGAAGCTTTCTTT
cdr3_aa: CASSASGWTTEAFF

clone_size: .
j_call: TRBJ2-3
d_call: TRBD2
v_call: TRBV12-5
cdr3_nt: TGTGCTAGTACTCCGGGACTAGCGGGAGAGGCAGATACGCAGTATTTT
cdr3_aa: CASTPGLAGEADTQYF

clone_size: .
j_call: TRBJ2-7
d_call: TRBD1
v_call: TRBV11-2
cdr3_nt: TGTGCCAGCAGCTTTACGCTCGTACCGGGACAGGGGATCTACGAGCAGTACTTC
cdr3_aa: CASSFTLVPGQGIYEQYF

clone_size: .
j_call: TRBJ1-1
d_call: TRBD1
v_call: TRBV5-1
cdr3_nt: TGCGCCAGCAGTATGACAGGGGCAATCACTGAAGCTTTCTTT
cdr3_aa: CASSMTGAITEAFF

clone_size: .
j_call: TRBJ1-1
d_call: TRBD1
v_call: TRBV2
cdr3_nt: TGTGCCAGCGACAGGGGGCGGACTGAAGCTTTCTTT
cdr3_aa: CASDRGRTEAFF

clone_size: .
j_call: TRBJ2-1
d_call: .
v_call: TRBV7-7
cdr3_nt: TGTGCTAGCAGCCAAAGAGTCTACAATGAGCAGTTCTTC
cdr3_aa: CASSQRVYNEQFF

clone_size: .
j_call: TRBJ2-3
d_call: TRBD1
v_call: TRBV2
cdr3_nt: TGTGCCAGCAGTGGGACATTCCAGGGGGCGAGTACGCAGTATTTT
cdr3_aa: CASSGTFQGASTQYF

clone_size: .
j_call: TRBJ2-5
d_call: TRBD1
v_call: TRBV6-5
cdr3_nt: TGTGCCAGCAGTTACGGCAGGGGGAAAGAGACCCAGTACTTC
cdr3_aa: CASSYGRGKETQYF

clone_size: .
j_call: TRBJ1-2
d_call: .
v_call: TRBV7-2
cdr3_nt: TGTGCCAGCAGCTTAGACCGGGGTACCTATGGCTACACCTTC
cdr3_aa: CASSLDRGTYGYTF

clone_size: few
j_call: TRBJ1-1
d_call: .
v_call: TRBV7-9
cdr3_nt: TGTGCCAGCAGCTTATTGTCTACTGAAGCTTTCTTT
cdr3_aa: CASSLLSTEAFF

clone_size: .
j_call: TRBJ1-1
d_call: TRBD1
v_call: TRBV29-1
cdr3_nt: TGCAGCGTTTATACACCCCGGGACAGGGCAAGGGACACTGAAGCTTTCTTT
cdr3_aa: CSVYTPRDRARDTEAFF

clone_size: .
j_call: TRBJ1-2
d_call: TRBD1
v_call: TRBV28
cdr3_nt: TGTGCCAGCAGCTCCGGGACAGGGGGCTATGATGGCTACACCTTC
cdr3_aa: CASSSGTGGYDGYTF

clone_size: .
j_call: TRBJ1-2
d_call: TRBD1
v_call: TRBV5-6
cdr3_nt: TGTGCCAGCAGCTTGGGGGACAGGTATTACTATGGCTACACCTTC
cdr3_aa: CASSLGDRYYYGYTF

clone_size: few
j_call: TRBJ1-1
d_call: .
v_call: TRBV7-6
cdr3_nt: TGTGCCAGCAGCCCGGGACAACTAAACACTGAAGCTTTCTTT
cdr3_aa: CASSPGQLNTEAFF

clone_size: few
j_call: TRBJ2-7
d_call: TRBD1
v_call: TRBV18
cdr3_nt: TGTGCCAGCTCACCGTCGGGGACAGGACTTTACGAGCAGTACTTC
cdr3_aa: CASSPSGTGLYEQYF

clone_size: .
j_call: TRBJ2-7
d_call: TRBD1
v_call: TRBV10-1
cdr3_nt: TGCGCCACTACCTCCGGGACAGATTGGGAAGAGCAGTACTTC
cdr3_aa: CATTSGTDWEEQYF

clone_size: .
j_call: TRBJ1-4
d_call: .
v_call: TRBV2
cdr3_nt: TGTGCCAGCTCAACCTTAAAAAGCGGTGAAAAACTGTTTTTT
cdr3_aa: CASSTLKSGEKLFF

clone_size: few
j_call: TRBJ2-7
d_call: TRBD2
v_call: TRBV9
cdr3_nt: TGTGCCAGCAGCTCTAGCGGGAGGGAGGACGAGCAGTACTTC
cdr3_aa: CASSSSGREDEQYF

clone_size: .
j_call: TRBJ2-2
d_call: TRBD2
v_call: TRBV4-1
cdr3_nt: TGCGCCAGCAGCCCTCAACTAGCGGGAGAACACACCGGGGAGCTGTTTTTT
cdr3_aa: CASSPQLAGEHTGELFF

clone_size: .
j_call: TRBJ1-1
d_call: TRBD1
v_call: TRBV2
cdr3_nt: TGTGCCAGCAGTGAAGCGCTGGACAGGGTTAGGAACACTGAAGCTTTCTTT
cdr3_aa: CASSEALDRVRNTEAFF

clone_size: .
j_call: TRBJ2-7
d_call: TRBD1
v_call: TRBV4-1
cdr3_nt: TGCGCCAGCAGCTATCTGGACAGGGGGCCTTACGAGCAGTACTTC
cdr3_aa: CASSYLDRGPYEQYF

clone_size: .
j_call: TRBJ1-1
d_call: .
v_call: TRBV4-2
cdr3_nt: TGTGCCAGCAGCCAACGACAGACCATGAACACTGAAGCTTTCTTT
cdr3_aa: CASSQRQTMNTEAFF

clone_size: .
j_call: TRBJ1-5
d_call: .
v_call: TRBV30
cdr3_nt: TGTGCCTGGAGTCCGGAGGAGCATCAGCCCCAGCATTTT
cdr3_aa: CAWSPEEHQPQHF

clone_size: .
j_call: TRBJ1-1
d_call: TRBD1
v_call: TRBV5-1
cdr3_nt: TGCGCCAGCAGCTTGGGGACAGGGTCCGCTGAAGCTTTCTTT
cdr3_aa: CASSLGTGSAEAFF

clone_size: .
j_call: TRBJ2-7
d_call: TRBD1
v_call: TRBV19
cdr3_nt: TGTGCCAGTAGTACCCGGGACAGGGTCGAGCAGTACTTC
cdr3_aa: CASSTRDRVEQYF

clone_size: .
j_call: TRBJ2-3
d_call: .
v_call: TRBV2
cdr3_nt: TGTGTCAAAGGGGGTACTAGAAGTACAGATACGCAGTATTTT
cdr3_aa: CVKGGTRSTDTQYF

clone_size: .
j_call: TRBJ2-7
d_call: TRBD2
v_call: TRBV7-8
cdr3_nt: TGTGCCAGCAGCCCCCGGACTTACAGCGGGGGCATGTCCTACGAGCAGTACTTC
cdr3_aa: CASSPRTYSGGMSYEQYF

clone_size: .
j_call: TRBJ2-2
d_call: .
v_call: TRBV7-8
cdr3_nt: TGTGCCTCTACCCCGCGGGTGCCCGTGGAGCTGTTTTTT
cdr3_aa: CASTPRVPVELFF

clone_size: large
j_call: TRBJ2-7
d_call: TRBD1
v_call: TRBV27
cdr3_nt: TGTGCCAGCAGTTTCACAGGGGCAGGGGAGCAGTACTTC
cdr3_aa: CASSFTGAGEQYF

clone_size: .
j_call: TRBJ1-3
d_call: TRBD1
v_call: TRBV12-5
cdr3_nt: TGTGCTAGTGGTTTGAGCAGGGGGCGTGGAAACACCATATATTTT
cdr3_aa: CASGLSRGRGNTIYF

clone_size: .
j_call: TRBJ2-7
d_call: .
v_call: TRBV28
cdr3_nt: TGTGCCAGCAGCAGGACTACGCCCGAGCAGTACTTC
cdr3_aa: CASSRTTPEQYF

clone_size: .
j_call: TRBJ2-2
d_call: .
v_call: TRBV20-1
cdr3_nt: TGCAGTGCCCGCGGGGCCGGGGAGCTGTTTTTT
cdr3_aa: CSARGAGELFF

clone_size: .
j_call: TRBJ2-1
d_call: .
v_call: TRBV27
cdr3_nt: TGTGCCAGCAGTGGCGGGACGATCGGTGTAAATGAGCAGTTCTTC
cdr3_aa: CASSGGTIGVNEQFF

clone_size: once
j_call: TRBJ2-6
d_call: .
v_call: TRBV5-1
cdr3_nt: TGCGCCAGCAGCCCTCTAAGCTCTGGGGCCAACGTCCTGACTTTC
cdr3_aa: CASSPLSSGANVLTF

clone_size: .
j_call: TRBJ1-1
d_call: .
v_call: TRBV21-1
cdr3_nt: TGTGCCAGCAGCAACGGAGGGACAGGGGGAAACACTGAAGCTTTCTTT
cdr3_aa: CASSNGGTGGNTEAFF

clone_size: .
j_call: TRBJ2-2
d_call: .
v_call: TRBV27
cdr3_nt: TGTGCCAGCAGTTACACCGTGTCCGGGGAGCTGTTTTTT
cdr3_aa: CASSYTVSGELFF

clone_size: .
j_call: TRBJ2-1
d_call: .
v_call: TRBV5-1
cdr3_nt: TGCGCCAGCAGCCTGATTCGGGAATATGAGCAGTTCTTC
cdr3_aa: CASSLIREYEQFF

clone_size: .
j_call: TRBJ2-1
d_call: .
v_call: TRBV6-1
cdr3_nt: TGTGCCAGTCAGACAGTCTCCTACAATGAGCAGTTCTTC
cdr3_aa: CASQTVSYNEQFF

clone_size: .
j_call: TRBJ1-1
d_call: .
v_call: TRBV7-7
cdr3_nt: TGTGCCAGCAGCCCTTTAGTGAACACTGAAGCTTTCTTT
cdr3_aa: CASSPLVNTEAFF

clone_size: .
j_call: TRBJ1-2
d_call: TRBD1
v_call: TRBV25-1
cdr3_nt: TGTGCCAGCAGTGAATGGGACAGGGGGTTGGATGGCTACACCTTC
cdr3_aa: CASSEWDRGLDGYTF

clone_size: .
j_call: TRBJ2-7
d_call: .
v_call: TRBV11-1
cdr3_nt: TGTGCCAGCAGCTTAGATGCGGGTTCCTACGAGCAGTACTTC
cdr3_aa: CASSLDAGSYEQYF

clone_size: .
j_call: TRBJ2-7
d_call: .
v_call: TRBV18
cdr3_nt: TGTGCCAGCTCACCACTAAGCCAGGCTACCTCCTACGAGCAGTACTTC
cdr3_aa: CASSPLSQATSYEQYF

clone_size: .
j_call: TRBJ2-1
d_call: .
v_call: TRBV29-1
cdr3_nt: TGCAGCGTTGTGTGGGCAGGTCTCGACAATGAGCAGTTCTTC
cdr3_aa: CSVVWAGLDNEQFF

clone_size: .
j_call: TRBJ2-7
d_call: .
v_call: TRBV13
cdr3_nt: TGTGCCAGCAGCTTAGCGGGGGGCGGGAACGACGAGCAGTACTTC
cdr3_aa: CASSLAGGGNDEQYF

clone_size: .
j_call: TRBJ2-7
d_call: TRBD1
v_call: TRBV2
cdr3_nt: TGTGCCAGCAGTGACAGACAGGGGATGCACGAGCAGTACTTC
cdr3_aa: CASSDRQGMHEQYF

clone_size: .
j_call: TRBJ2-1
d_call: .
v_call: TRBV7-3
cdr3_nt: TGTGCCAGCAGCTCCCCCCCGGTCCATGAGCAGTTCTTC
cdr3_aa: CASSSPPVHEQFF